Below are 21 T cell receptor beta chains sequenced from a single sample in a study of OX40 agonist ivuxolimab in advanced cancers. Measured with immunoSEQ multiplex PCR; TCRdb has only the in-frame clones, and not every one. The sample lists tens of thousands of clones, roughly 88% occurring once. Sequences were derived from CD4+ or CD8+ T cells sorted from blood, sampled in a trial of the OX40 agonist ivuxolimab. The receptors were gathered from an adult with an advanced solid tumor such as melanoma, head and neck, liver or kidney cancer.

This clone was detected once. The CDR3 coding sequence is TGTGCCAGCAGTGTAAGCCCCGGGACTCAAAGGCATTTT. Protein product: CASSVSPGTQRHF. The chain combines TRBV6-1 with TRBJ1-5; a weak D match, TRBD1 (5 bases). CDR3 size: 13 residues. Germline V gene data show CDR1 as MNHNS and CDR2 as SASEGT. V lost 4 bases to trimming and J lost 15 bases, with 19 bases between them.

The chain joins TRBV6-5 to TRBJ2-2; D is uncertain. The V end lost 2 bases, the J end lost 4 bases, and 11 bases lay between the germline ends. Germline CDR1 MNHEY, CDR2 SVGAGI. The CDR3 contains 15 residues. The CDR3 bases are TGTGCCAGCAGTTACGGGGTAGTAGGCACCGGGGAGCTGTTTTTT. As protein: CASSYGVVGTGELFF.

The chain recombines TRBV9 with TRBJ1-1; D is ambiguous. Germline values: CDR1 SGDLS, CDR2 YYNGEE. The CDR3 spans 14 residues. Trimming cost V 1 base and J 0 bases, with 7 bases left between them. The CDR3 reads CASSVTPLNTEAFF. The CDR3 DNA reads TGTGCCAGCAGCGTAACTCCGTTGAACACTGAAGCTTTCTTT.

V and J are TRBV28 and TRBJ1-2, with D possibly matching TRBD1 (5 bases). V lost 2 bases to trimming and J lost 4 bases, with 8 bases between them. The CDR3 is 13 residues long. Germline values: CDR1 MDHEN, CDR2 SYDVKM. The CDR3 DNA is TGTGCCAGCAGTTTAAGCAGGGCCTATGGCTACACCTTC. Residues: CASSLSRAYGYTF.

The chain joins TRBV7-2 to TRBJ1-2; D gene ambiguous. The germline V and J ends were trimmed by 1 base and 10 bases, with 16 bases remaining between them. CDR1 is SGHTA and CDR2 is FQGNSA in the germline V gene. The CDR3 sequence is 14 residues long. In nucleotides, the CDR3 is TGTGCCAGCAGCTTAGAGGTTCAGACCCCCGCCTACACCTTC. Translation gives CASSLEVQTPAYTF.

This chain links TRBV11-2 with TRBJ2-4; D perhaps matches TRBD2 (6 bases). V was shortened by 2 bases and J by 5 bases, with 10 bases between the two germline ends. Germline-derived CDR1 and CDR2 are SGHAT and FQNNGV. The CDR3 runs to 14 residues. CDR3: CASSLSGVENIQYF. The CDR3 DNA is TGTGCCAGCAGCTTATCGGGGGTTGAAAACATTCAGTACTTC.

This clone appeared once. The chain links TRBV11-2 to TRBJ1-6, with 7 bases that match TRBD1. CDR3 length: 14 residues. The V and J ends lost 4 bases and 5 bases, in that order; junction bases with no gene match: 2. In germline, CDR1 is SGHAT, CDR2 FQNNGV. Here the CDR3 reads CASSSQGNNSPLHF. DNA of the CDR3: TGTGCCAGCAGCTCACAGGGGAATAATTCACCCCTCCACTTT.

As concerns this clone: The sample contains more than one DNA sequence encoding this CDR3. V and J are TRBV5-6 and TRBJ2-5; 10 nucleotides align to TRBD2. The trim removed 0 bases at V and 4 bases at J, leaving 0 bases unmatched. Germline V gene data show CDR1 as SGHDT and CDR2 as YYEEEE. The CDR3 extends over 14 amino acids. The CDR3 is CASSLASGGETQYF. In DNA form, the CDR3 reads TGTGCCAGCAGCTTGGCTAGCGGGGGAGAGACCCAGTACTTC.

J is TRBJ1-2 and V is TRBV9; a possible D gene is TRBD1 (6 bases). V dropped 4 bases and J dropped 1 base, with 14 bases sitting between them. The CDR3 covers 15 residues. Germline CDR1 SGDLS, CDR2 YYNGEE. CDR3 DNA: TGTGCCAGCAGCACCCCGGGGGCCATTAACTATGGCTACACCTTC. It is translated as CASSTPGAINYGYTF.

This clone is a singleton in its sample. The V gene is TRBV19, the J gene TRBJ1-2, with D perhaps matching TRBD1 (5 bases). V gave up 2 bases and J gave up 6 bases, with 10 bases separating them. The CDR3 is 13 residues long. Per the germline V gene, CDR1 is LNHDA and CDR2 is SQIVND (reference sequence). The CDR3 sequence: CASSIRQGDGYTF. The CDR3 nucleotides are TGTGCCAGTAGTATAAGGCAGGGAGATGGCTACACCTTC.

The chain recombines TRBV5-3 with TRBJ1-2; D gene unclear. TRBV5-3 is recorded as an ORF, its role being uncertain. The V end lost 10 bases, the J end lost 4 bases, and 8 bases lay between the germline ends. The CDR3 consists of 10 residues. CDR3 DNA: TGTGCCCTTACGCGCTATGGCTACACCTTC. Protein sequence: CALTRYGYTF.

The CDR3: CASSNGDSGNTIYF. In nucleotides, the CDR3 is TGCGCCAGCAGCAACGGGGACTCTGGAAACACCATATATTTT. This chain uses TRBV5-1 with TRBJ1-3; D unresolved. CDR3 size: 14 residues. Germline values: CDR1 SGHRS, CDR2 YFSETQ. Trimming removed 4 bases at V and 0 bases at J, with 8 bases between.

The rearrangement uses TRBV18 and TRBJ1-6, with D perhaps TRBD1 (6 bases). From germline, CDR1 is KGHSH and CDR2 LQKENI. The V and J ends lost 2 bases and 14 bases respectively, with 16 bases between them. The CDR3 length is 14 residues. In DNA form, the CDR3 reads TGTGCCAGCTCACCAGAGTCGGGGGGGCGGTCCCTCCACTTT. Protein product: CASSPESGGRSLHF.

The V gene is TRBV27, the J gene TRBJ2-7; 7 positions agree with TRBD2. The V segment lost 5 bases and the J segment 3 bases; nucleotides outside the gene matches: 1. The CDR3 runs to 12 residues. Germline lookup yields CDR1 MNHEY and CDR2 SMNVEV (reference sequence). CDR3 in amino acids: CASSERGYEQYF. The CDR3 DNA reads as TGTGCCAGCAGTGAGCGGGGCTACGAGCAGTACTTC.

This clone was picked up one time. The chain has TRBV5-1 and TRBJ2-3, with 13 positions matching TRBD2. The junction had 6 bases not matched to a gene; V was cut back by 0 bases and J by 5 bases. CDR1 SGHRS and CDR2 YFSETQ come from the germline V gene. This CDR3 is 17 amino acids long. CDR3 in DNA: TGCGCCAGCAGCTTGGAAACTAGCGGGGGGGCTAGAGATACGCAGTATTTT. It yields the protein CASSLETSGGARDTQYF.

The CDR3 DNA reads TGTGCCAGCAGCTTAGGCCTAGCTCTGGGCGAGCAGTACTTC. Translating gives CASSLGLALGEQYF. The rearrangement joins TRBV7-8 to TRBJ2-7; perhaps TRBD2 as D (5 bases). V lost 1 base and J lost 6, with 13 bases in between. The CDR3 spans 14 residues. From germline, CDR1 is SGHVS and CDR2 FQNEAQ. The full variable domain, its missing parts supplied by reference TRBV7-8 and TRBJ2-7, is GAGVSQSPRYKVAKRGQDVALRCDPISGHVSLFWYQQALGQGPEFLTYFQNEAQLDKSGLPSDRFFAERPEGSVSTLKIQRTQQEDSAVYLCASSLGLALGEQYFGPGTRLTVT.

J is TRBJ2-3 and V is TRBV12-5, with 7 bases lining up with TRBD2. J was trimmed by 4 bases and V by 4 bases; bases with no gene match: 11. The CDR3 length is 16 residues. Germline V gene lookup returns CDR1 LGHNT and CDR2 FRNRAP. CDR3 coding DNA: TGTGCTAGTGGTTCCGGTTTGAGCGGGGTGGCAGATACGCAGTATTTT. It is translated as CASGSGLSGVADTQYF.

This rearrangement joins TRBV7-9 to TRBJ1-2; no reliable D call. The CDR3 runs to 13 residues. Germline-derived CDR1 and CDR2 are SEHNR and FQNEAQ (reference sequence). Trimming left V 5 bases short and J 4 bases short, with 11 bases between. The DNA for the CDR3 is TGTGCCAGCAGCCATCCAGGTATCTATGGCTACACCTTC. Its translation: CASSHPGIYGYTF. Supplemented by reference TRBV7-9 and TRBJ1-2, the full variable domain reads DTGVSQNPRHKITKRGQNVTFRCDPISEHNRLYWYRQTLGQGPEFLTYFQNEAQLEKSRLLSDRFSAERPKGSFSTLEIQRTEQGDSAMYLCASSHPGIYGYTFGSGTRLTVV.

The rearrangement uses TRBV7-3 and TRBJ2-5; D tentatively fits TRBD1 or TRBD2 (6 bases each). Germline V CDR1 and CDR2: SGHTA, FQGTGA. Trimming took 5 bases from V and 1 from J, leaving 14 bases between them. The CDR3 has 15 residues. The chain's CDR3 is CASSPNGGLQETQYF. As DNA, the CDR3 is TGTGCCAGCAGCCCAAACGGGGGCCTCCAAGAGACCCAGTACTTC.

The genes are TRBV5-1 and TRBJ2-1; D might be TRBD1 or TRBD2, each matching 5 bases. In germline, CDR1 is SGHRS, CDR2 YFSETQ. The CDR3 covers 15 residues. The V end lost 2 bases, the J end lost 4 bases, and 13 bases lay between the germline ends. The CDR3 DNA reads as TGCGCCAGCAGCTTAGGAGTGGGGGATTACAATGAGCAGTTCTTC. Protein: CASSLGVGDYNEQFF.

This clone was seen just once. At the DNA level, this CDR3 is encoded by other sequences in the same sample as well. The chain recombines TRBV18 with TRBJ2-7; D unclear. V lost 3 bases and J lost 2, with 5 bases in between. The CDR3 totals 12 residues. The germline V gene encodes CDR1 KGHSH and CDR2 LQKENI. The CDR3 DNA sequence: TGTGCCAGCTCACCGGAGCCCTACGAGCAGTACTTC. Protein: CASSPEPYEQYF. Filled out from reference TRBV18 and TRBJ2-7, the complete variable domain reads NAGVMQNPRHLVRRRGQEARLRCSPMKGHSHVYWYRQLPEEGLKFMVYLQKENIIDESGMPKERFSAEFPKEGPSILRIQQVVRGDSAAYFCASSPEPYEQYFGPGTRLTVT.